This T cell receptor beta chain was obtained from a study of T cells in Graves' hyperthyroidism and ophthalmopathy (dated by TCRdb to the late 2010s). Notes on the research overall: Peripheral blood was sampled at the time of initial diagnosis, prior to any treatment. To identify TCR V-J signatures that set the groups apart, the researchers used a discovery cohort of about a hundred patients, made up of 43 with Graves' ophthalmopathy and 57 with stable Graves' hyperthyroidism. Prospective prediction of ophthalmopathy was tested in an independent validation cohort consisting of under 20 hyperthyroidism patients and some 15 patients who later progressed to ophthalmopathy. The approximately 100 discovery patients were randomly split 7:3 into training and test sets. Thyroid tissue and blood T-cell repertoires from six Graves' hyperthyroidism patients were also compared in the study. After sampling, hyperthyroidism patients received methimazole starting at 30 mg daily, and ophthalmopathy patients received high-dose intravenous methylprednisolone. According to the paper, TCR Vbeta CDR3 sequencing was carried out on approximately 140 peripheral blood samples, which came from fewer than 50 ophthalmopathy, around 74 hyperthyroidism and approximately 17 progressor patients.

The research as a whole found: No statistical method was used to set the sample size in advance, and investigators knew the group allocation. Most expanded thyroid clonotypes (frequency above 0.001) were also detected in blood, a finding suggesting that blood repertoires may reflect thyroid immune responses. In validation, the model predicted progression to ophthalmopathy a median of 6.5 months before onset, with about 64% sensitivity and roughly 73% specificity. A model built on a 13 V-J signature distinguished ophthalmopathy from stable hyperthyroidism, reaching approximately 89% sensitivity and about 81% specificity in cross-validation and 80%/75% in testing.

Ophthalmopathy patients had moderately to severely active disease, Clinical Activity Score of at least 3, NOSPECS grade of at least 4, and duration under 3 months. Exclusion was applied to patients with uncontrolled infections, other autoimmune diseases, pregnancy or lactation. Diagnoses were based on clinical symptoms, serum thyroxine and TRAb, thyroid ultrasound and orbital computed tomography. Ficoll-Paque density gradient centrifugation was used to isolate PBMCs from 8 to 10 ml of fresh peripheral blood. Trizol reagent was used to extract total RNA, and RNA quality was then checked on an Agilent 2100 Bioanalyzer. The TCR beta CDR3 regions were amplified from RNA transcripts. The TCR CDR3 was subjected to a first round of RT-PCR using the HTBI primer set and the Qiagen OneStep RT-PCR kit. Libraries were constructed in a second round of multiplex PCR, after which size selection and purification were performed. Libraries were sequenced paired-end with 100 bp reads on an Illumina HiSeq2000. Under the source paper's analysis protocol: SOAPnuke was used to process the raw data, throwing out any read that contained adapters or uncalled bases, had a mean Phred below 15, or lacked an exact constant-primer or identifier match. COPE v1.2.5 was used to merge the high-quality paired reads, and each unique nucleotide sequence was defined as a clonotype. MiTCR v1.1 was used to align clonotypes to the IMGT TRBV, TRBD and TRBJ reference segments. Analysis was restricted to V-J combinations with a frequency above 0.0001, which covered just over 98% of repertoires. A TCS score was defined as the ratio of F50 (clonal expansion) to E x V (chaos), with BLOSUM62-based TCRdist applied between CDR3 peptides within each V-J. Welch's t-statistics and random forest reduced just over 500 V-J features to roughly 13, which were used in a naive Bayes classifier (R e1071). TCRdb itself trimmed the public reads at Q25 with fastp, ran MiXCR and retained productive beta chains. Under each unique CDR3 protein, matching rows form one entry showing the most common genes and DNA. TCRdb, not the authors, supplied the V and J calls. In all, the sample holds roughly 600,000 distinct CDR3 sequences, and roughly 14% of those were seen once. Of the sample, under 15% is held by the ten largest clones.

This clonotype was counted between two and nine times. The specificity of this receptor is unknown. No much larger clone is present one base from it, and per-base qualities are unavailable. The clonotype comes from a woman aged 50 to 60 with Graves' ophthalmopathy. The sequenced material came from blood.

The CDR3 region reads CASLGGSGNTIYF. The DNA sequence is TGTGCCAGCCTTGGGGGATCTGGAAACACCATATATTTT. The chain links TRBV7-9 with TRBJ1-3; a weak D assignment points to TRBD1 (5 bases agree). The CDR3 numbers 13 residues from cysteine through phenylalanine. Only the CDR3 portion is preserved as DNA: 39 bases, with reading frame beginning at the first base. V loses 8 bases, J loses 1 base, and the germline ends lie 9 bases apart. CDR1 and CDR2 are drawn from the germline V gene (reference sequence): SEHNR, FQNEAQ.